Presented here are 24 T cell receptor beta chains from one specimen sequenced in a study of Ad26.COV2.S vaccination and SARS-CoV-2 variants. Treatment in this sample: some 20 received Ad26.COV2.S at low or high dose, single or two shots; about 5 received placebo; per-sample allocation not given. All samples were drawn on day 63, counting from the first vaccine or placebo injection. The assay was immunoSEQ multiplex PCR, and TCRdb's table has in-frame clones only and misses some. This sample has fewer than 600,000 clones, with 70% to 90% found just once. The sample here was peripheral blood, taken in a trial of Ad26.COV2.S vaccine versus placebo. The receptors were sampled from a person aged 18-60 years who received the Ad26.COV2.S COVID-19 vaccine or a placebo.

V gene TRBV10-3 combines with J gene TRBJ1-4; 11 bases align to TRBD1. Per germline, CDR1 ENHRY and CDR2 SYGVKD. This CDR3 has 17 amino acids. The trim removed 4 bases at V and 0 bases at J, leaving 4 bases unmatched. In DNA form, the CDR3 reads TGTGCCATCAGTGCGGGACAGGGGGGTACAACTAATGAAAAACTGTTTTTT. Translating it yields CAISAGQGGTTNEKLFF.

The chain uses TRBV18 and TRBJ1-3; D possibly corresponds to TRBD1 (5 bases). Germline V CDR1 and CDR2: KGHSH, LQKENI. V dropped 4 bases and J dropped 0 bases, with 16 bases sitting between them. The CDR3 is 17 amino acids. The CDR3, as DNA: TGTGCCAGCTCACTCCAGGACATCACCATCTCTGGAAACACCATATATTTT. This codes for CASSLQDITISGNTIYF.

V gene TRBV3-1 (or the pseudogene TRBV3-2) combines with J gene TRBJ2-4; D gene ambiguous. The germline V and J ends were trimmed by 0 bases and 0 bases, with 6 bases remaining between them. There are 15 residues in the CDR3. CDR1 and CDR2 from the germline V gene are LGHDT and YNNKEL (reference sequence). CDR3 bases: TGTGCCAGCAGCCAAGACATACTAGCCAAAAACATTCAGTACTTC. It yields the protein CASSQDILAKNIQYF.

CDR3 sequence: CASSHPAYRVSHEQFF. Written as DNA, the CDR3 is TGTGCCAGCAGCCATCCAGCTTACAGAGTATCCCATGAGCAGTTCTTC. V and J are TRBV11-2 and TRBJ2-1; D call uncertain. The CDR3 contains 16 residues. Trimming stripped 5 bases from V and 8 bases from J, with 22 bases between. Germline CDR1 SGHAT, CDR2 FQNNGV.

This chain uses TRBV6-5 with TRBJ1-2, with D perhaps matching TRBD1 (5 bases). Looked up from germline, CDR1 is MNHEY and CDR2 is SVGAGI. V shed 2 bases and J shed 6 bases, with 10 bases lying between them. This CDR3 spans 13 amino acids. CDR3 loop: CASSYAGFDGYTF. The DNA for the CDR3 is TGTGCCAGCAGTTACGCAGGGTTCGATGGCTACACCTTC.

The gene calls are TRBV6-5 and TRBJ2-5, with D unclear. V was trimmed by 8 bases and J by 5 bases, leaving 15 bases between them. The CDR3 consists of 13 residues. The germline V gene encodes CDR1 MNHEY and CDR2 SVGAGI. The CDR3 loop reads CASHRPAAETQYF. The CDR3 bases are TGTGCCAGCCACCGCCCGGCTGCGGAGACCCAGTACTTC.

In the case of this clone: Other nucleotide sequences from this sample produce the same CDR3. The CDR3 nucleotides are TGTGCCAGCAGTTCGGGGCAGGGTGGCTACACCTTC. It translates to CASSSGQGGYTF. The chain has TRBV28 and TRBJ1-2; D is possibly TRBD1 (5 bases). The length of the CDR3 is 12 residues. From germline, CDR1 is MDHEN and CDR2 SYDVKM. The V gene lost 4 bases and the J gene lost 7 bases, with 10 bases spanning the gap.

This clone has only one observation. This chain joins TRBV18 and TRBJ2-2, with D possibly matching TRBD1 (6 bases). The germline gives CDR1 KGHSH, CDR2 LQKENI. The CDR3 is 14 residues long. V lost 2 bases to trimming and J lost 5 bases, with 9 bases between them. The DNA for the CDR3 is TGTGCCAGCTCACCATCACAGGGAACCGGGGAGCTGTTTTTT. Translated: CASSPSQGTGELFF. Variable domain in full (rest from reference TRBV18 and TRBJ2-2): NAGVMQNPRHLVRRRGQEARLRCSPMKGHSHVYWYRQLPEEGLKFMVYLQKENIIDESGMPKERFSAEFPKEGPSILRIQQVVRGDSAAYFCASSPSQGTGELFFGEGSRLTVL.

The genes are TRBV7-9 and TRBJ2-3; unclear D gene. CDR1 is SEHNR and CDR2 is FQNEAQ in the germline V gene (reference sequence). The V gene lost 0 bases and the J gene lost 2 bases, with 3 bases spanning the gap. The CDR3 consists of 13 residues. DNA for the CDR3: TGTGCCAGCAGCTTAGCCGTCACAGATACGCAGTATTTT. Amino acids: CASSLAVTDTQYF. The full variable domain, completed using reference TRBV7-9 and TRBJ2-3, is DTGVSQNPRHKITKRGQNVTFRCDPISEHNRLYWYRQTLGQGPEFLTYFQNEAQLEKSRLLSDRFSAERPKGSFSTLEIQRTEQGDSAMYLCASSLAVTDTQYFGPGTRLTVL.

The CDR3 loop is CASSSGQGNTEAFF. For the CDR3, the DNA is TGTGCCAGCTCATCCGGACAGGGGAACACTGAAGCTTTCTTT. The chain recombines TRBV18 with TRBJ1-1, with 8 bases fitting TRBD1. J gave up 1 base and V 5 bases, and 3 bases lay outside the gene matches. The CDR3 runs 14 residues. In germline, CDR1 is KGHSH, CDR2 LQKENI.

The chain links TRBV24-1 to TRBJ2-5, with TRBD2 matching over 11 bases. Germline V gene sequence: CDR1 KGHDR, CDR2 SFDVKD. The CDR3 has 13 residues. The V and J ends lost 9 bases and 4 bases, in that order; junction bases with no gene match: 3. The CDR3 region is CATGSGRGETQYF. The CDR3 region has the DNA TGTGCCACCGGTAGCGGGAGGGGAGAGACCCAGTACTTC.

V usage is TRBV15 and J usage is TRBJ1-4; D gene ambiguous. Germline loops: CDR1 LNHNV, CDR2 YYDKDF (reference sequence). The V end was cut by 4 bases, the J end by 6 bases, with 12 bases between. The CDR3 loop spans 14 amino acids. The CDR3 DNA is TGTGCCACCAGCACTTCCGGGAAATATGAAAAACTGTTTTTT. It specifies CATSTSGKYEKLFF.

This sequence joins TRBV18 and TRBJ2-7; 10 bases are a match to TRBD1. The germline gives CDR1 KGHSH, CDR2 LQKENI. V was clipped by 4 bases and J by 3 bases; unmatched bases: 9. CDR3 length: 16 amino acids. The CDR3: CASSHITGTGVYEQYF. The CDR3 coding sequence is TGTGCCAGCTCACACATAACCGGGACAGGGGTCTACGAGCAGTACTTC.

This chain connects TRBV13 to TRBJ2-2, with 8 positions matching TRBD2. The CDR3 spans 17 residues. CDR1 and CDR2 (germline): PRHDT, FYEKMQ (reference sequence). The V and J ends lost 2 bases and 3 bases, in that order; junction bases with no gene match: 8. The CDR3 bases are TGTGCCAGCAGCTTAAAGAGCGGGAGTTGGGACACCGGGGAGCTGTTTTTT. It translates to CASSLKSGSWDTGELFF.

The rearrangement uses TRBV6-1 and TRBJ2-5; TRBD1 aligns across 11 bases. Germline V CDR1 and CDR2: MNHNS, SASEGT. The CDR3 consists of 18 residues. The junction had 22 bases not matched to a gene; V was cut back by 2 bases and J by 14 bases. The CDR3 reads CASSERVEGQGVGLGYYF. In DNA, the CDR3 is TGTGCCAGCAGTGAACGTGTAGAGGGACAGGGGGTAGGATTGGGGTATTACTTC.

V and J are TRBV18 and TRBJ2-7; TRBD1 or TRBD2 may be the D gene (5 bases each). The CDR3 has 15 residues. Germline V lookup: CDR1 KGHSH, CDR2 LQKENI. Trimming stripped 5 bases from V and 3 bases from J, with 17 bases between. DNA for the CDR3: TGTGCCAGCTCAGTAGACAGCCATGGAGGCTACGAGCAGTACTTC. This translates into CASSVDSHGGYEQYF.

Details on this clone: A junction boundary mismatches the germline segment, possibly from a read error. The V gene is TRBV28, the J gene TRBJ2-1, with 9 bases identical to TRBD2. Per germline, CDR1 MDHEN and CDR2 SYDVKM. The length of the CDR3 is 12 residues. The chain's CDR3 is CASSLRLAEQVF. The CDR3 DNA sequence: TGTGCCAGCAGTCTAAGACTAGCGGAGCAGGTCTTC.

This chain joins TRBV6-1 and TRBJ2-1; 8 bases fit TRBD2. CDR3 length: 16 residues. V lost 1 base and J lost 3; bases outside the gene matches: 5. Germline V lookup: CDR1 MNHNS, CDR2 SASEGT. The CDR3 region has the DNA TGTGCCAGCAGTGAAGTGCCCGCGGGGGGCTACAATGAGCAGTTCTTC. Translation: CASSEVPAGGYNEQFF.

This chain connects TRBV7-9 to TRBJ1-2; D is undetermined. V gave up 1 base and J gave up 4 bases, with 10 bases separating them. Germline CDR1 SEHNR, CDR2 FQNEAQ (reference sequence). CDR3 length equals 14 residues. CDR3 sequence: CASSLDLRSYGYTF. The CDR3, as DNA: TGTGCCAGCAGCTTAGATCTTCGCTCCTATGGCTACACCTTC.

The CDR3 DNA reads TGTGCCAGCGTGGATGGCGGGAGTCTCGACGAGCAGTACTTC. Amino acids: CASVDGGSLDEQYF. V and J are TRBV11-2 and TRBJ2-7; 7 nucleotides agree with TRBD2. There are 14 residues in the CDR3. The V segment lost 8 bases and the J segment 5 bases; nucleotides outside the gene matches: 12. Germline V gene sequence: CDR1 SGHAT, CDR2 FQNNGV.

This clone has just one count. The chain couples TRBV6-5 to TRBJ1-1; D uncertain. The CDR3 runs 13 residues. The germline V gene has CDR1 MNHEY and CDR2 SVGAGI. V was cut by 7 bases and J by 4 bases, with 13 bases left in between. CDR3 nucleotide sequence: TGTGCCAGCACCGGACCCTGGCCCACTGAAGCTTTCTTT. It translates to CASTGPWPTEAFF.

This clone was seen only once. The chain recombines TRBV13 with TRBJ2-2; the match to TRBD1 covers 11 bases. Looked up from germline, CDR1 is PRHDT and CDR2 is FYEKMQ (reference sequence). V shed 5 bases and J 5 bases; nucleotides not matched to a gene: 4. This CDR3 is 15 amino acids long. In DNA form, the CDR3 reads TGTGCCAGCAGCAGGGGGGACAGGGGGACCGGGGAGCTGTTTTTT. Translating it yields CASSRGDRGTGELFF.

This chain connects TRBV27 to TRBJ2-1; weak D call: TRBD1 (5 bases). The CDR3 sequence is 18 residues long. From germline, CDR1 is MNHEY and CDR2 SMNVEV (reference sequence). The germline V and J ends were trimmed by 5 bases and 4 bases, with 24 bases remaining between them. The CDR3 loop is CASSAQGNVDMGYNEQFF. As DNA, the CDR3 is TGTGCCAGCAGTGCCCAGGGTAATGTGGATATGGGTTACAATGAGCAGTTCTTC.

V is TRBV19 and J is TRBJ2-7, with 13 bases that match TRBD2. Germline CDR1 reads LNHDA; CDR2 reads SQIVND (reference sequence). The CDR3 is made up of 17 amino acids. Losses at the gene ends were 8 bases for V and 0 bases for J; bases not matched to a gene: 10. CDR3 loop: CASSGLAGPMTSYEQYF. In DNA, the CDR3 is TGTGCCAGTTCGGGACTAGCGGGACCAATGACCTCCTACGAGCAGTACTTC.